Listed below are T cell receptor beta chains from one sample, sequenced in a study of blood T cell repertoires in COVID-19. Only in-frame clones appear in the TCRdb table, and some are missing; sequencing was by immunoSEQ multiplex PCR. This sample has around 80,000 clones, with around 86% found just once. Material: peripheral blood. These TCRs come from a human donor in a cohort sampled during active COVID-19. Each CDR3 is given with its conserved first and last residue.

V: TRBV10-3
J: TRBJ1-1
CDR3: CAISGQGGGTEAFF

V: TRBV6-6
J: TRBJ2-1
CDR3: CASSPGNPSRSEQFF

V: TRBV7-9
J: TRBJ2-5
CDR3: CASSSGTSASYQETQYF

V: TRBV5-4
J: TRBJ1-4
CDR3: CASSLPGKEKLFF

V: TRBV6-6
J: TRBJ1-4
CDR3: CASSAPGTGNEKLFF

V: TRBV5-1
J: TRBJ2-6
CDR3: CASSSTGSGANVLTF

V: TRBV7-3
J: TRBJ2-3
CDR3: CASSSSGIGTDTQYF

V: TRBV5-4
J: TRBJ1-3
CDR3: CASSLRPRGTIYF

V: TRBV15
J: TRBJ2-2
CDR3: CATSRDRARPGELFF

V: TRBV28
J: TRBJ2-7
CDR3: CASSSTGAYEQYF

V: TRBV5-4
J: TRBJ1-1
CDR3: CASSFPGRTFEAFF

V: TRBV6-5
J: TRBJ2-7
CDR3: CASINGGAGNYEQYF

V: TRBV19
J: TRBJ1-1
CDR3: CASGDSWTLNTEAFF

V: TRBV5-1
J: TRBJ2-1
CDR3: CARSLGAGGSYNEQFF